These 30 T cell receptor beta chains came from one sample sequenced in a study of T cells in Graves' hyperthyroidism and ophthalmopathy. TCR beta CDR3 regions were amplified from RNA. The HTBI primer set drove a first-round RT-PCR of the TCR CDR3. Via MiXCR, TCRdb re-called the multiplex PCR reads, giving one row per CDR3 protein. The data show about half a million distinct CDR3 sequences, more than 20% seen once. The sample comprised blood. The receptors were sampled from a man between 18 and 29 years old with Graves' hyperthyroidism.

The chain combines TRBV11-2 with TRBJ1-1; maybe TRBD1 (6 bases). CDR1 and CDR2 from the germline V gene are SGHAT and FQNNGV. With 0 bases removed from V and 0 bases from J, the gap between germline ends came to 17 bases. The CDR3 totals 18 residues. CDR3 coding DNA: TGTGCCAGCAGCTTAGATTTGGGGGGCGCGAGGATGAACACTGAAGCTTTCTTT. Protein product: CASSLDLGGARMNTEAFF. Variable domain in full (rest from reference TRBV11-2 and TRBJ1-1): EAGVAQSPRYKIIEKRQSVAFWCNPISGHATLYWYQQILGQGPKLLIQFQNNGVVDDSQLPKDRFSAERLKGVDSTLKIQPAKLEDSAVYLCASSLDLGGARMNTEAFFGQGTRLTVV.

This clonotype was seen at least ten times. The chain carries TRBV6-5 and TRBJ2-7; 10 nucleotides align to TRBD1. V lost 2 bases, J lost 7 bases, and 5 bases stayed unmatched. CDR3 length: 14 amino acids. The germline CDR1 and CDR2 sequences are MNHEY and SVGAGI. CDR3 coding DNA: TGTGCCAGCAGTTACGACAGGGGGCTAGGGGAGCAGTACTTC. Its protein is CASSYDRGLGEQYF.

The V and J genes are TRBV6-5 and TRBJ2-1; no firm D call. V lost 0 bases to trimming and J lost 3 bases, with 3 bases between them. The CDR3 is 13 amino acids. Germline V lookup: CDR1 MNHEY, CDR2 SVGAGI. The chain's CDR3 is CASSYSVYNEQFF. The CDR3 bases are TGTGCCAGCAGTTACTCGGTCTACAATGAGCAGTTCTTC.

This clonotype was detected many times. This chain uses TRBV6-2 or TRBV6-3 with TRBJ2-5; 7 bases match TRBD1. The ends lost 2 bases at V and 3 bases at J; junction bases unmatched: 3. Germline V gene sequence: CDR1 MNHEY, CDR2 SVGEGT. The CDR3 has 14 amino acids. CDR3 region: CASSYGTAEETQYF. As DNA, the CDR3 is TGTGCCAGCAGTTACGGGACAGCGGAAGAGACCCAGTACTTC.

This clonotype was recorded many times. The CDR3 DNA reads as TGTGCCAGTAGTATAGGGGCAGGGTCTACTGAAGCTTTCTTT. Translated: CASSIGAGSTEAFF. This chain uses TRBV19 with TRBJ1-1; D perhaps matches TRBD1 (5 bases). The CDR3 spans 14 residues. The V and J ends lost 1 base and 5 bases respectively, with 11 bases between them. CDR1 and CDR2 (germline): LNHDA, SQIVND (reference sequence).

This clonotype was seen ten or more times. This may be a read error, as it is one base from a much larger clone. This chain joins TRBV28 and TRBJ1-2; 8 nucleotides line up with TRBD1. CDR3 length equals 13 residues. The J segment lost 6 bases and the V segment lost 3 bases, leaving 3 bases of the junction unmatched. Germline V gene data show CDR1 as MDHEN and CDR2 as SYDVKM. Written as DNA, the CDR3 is TGTGCCAGCAGTTTCAACAGGGGGGATGGCTACACCTTC. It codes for CASSFNRGDGYTF.

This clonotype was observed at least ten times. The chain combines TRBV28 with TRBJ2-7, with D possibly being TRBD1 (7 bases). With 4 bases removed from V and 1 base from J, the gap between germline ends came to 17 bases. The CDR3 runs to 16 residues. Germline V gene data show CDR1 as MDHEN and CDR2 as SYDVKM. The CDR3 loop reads CASSSPRRGRSYEQYF. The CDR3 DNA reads TGTGCCAGCAGTTCCCCCCGGAGGGGGCGGTCCTACGAGCAGTACTTC. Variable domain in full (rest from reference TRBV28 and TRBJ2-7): DVKVTQSSRYLVKRTGEKVFLECVQDMDHENMFWYRQDPGLGLRLIYFSYDVKMKEKGDIPEGYSVSREKKERFSLILESASTNQTSMYLCASSSPRRGRSYEQYFGPGTRLTVT.

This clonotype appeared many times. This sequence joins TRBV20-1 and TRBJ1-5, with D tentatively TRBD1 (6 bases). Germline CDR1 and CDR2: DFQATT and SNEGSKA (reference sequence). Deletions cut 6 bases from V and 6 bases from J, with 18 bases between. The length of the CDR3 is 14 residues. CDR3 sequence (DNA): TGCAGTGCCGGAACAGGGCGGATAACTCAGCCCCAGCATTTT. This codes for CSAGTGRITQPQHF.

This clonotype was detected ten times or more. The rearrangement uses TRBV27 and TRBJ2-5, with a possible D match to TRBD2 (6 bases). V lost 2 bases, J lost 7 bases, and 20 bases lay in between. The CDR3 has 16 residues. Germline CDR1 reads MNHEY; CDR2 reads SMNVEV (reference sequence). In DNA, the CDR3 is TGTGCCAGCAGTTTAGGCGGGAACGGGGGAAGAAGGACCCAGTACTTC. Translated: CASSLGGNGGRRTQYF.

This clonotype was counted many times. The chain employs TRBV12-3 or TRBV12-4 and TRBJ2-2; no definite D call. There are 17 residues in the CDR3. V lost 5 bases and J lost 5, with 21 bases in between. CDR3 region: CASSPLSAAEWTGELFF. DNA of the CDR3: TGTGCCAGCAGTCCGTTATCCGCGGCGGAATGGACCGGGGAGCTGTTTTTT.

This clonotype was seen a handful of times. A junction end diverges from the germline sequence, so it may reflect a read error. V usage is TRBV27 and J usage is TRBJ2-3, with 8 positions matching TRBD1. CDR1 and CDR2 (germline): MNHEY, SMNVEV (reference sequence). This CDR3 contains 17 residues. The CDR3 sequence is CASGLLAPGQGGDTQYF. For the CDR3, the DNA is TGTGCCAGCGGTTTATTAGCCCCCGGACAGGGCGGGGATACGCAGTATTTT.

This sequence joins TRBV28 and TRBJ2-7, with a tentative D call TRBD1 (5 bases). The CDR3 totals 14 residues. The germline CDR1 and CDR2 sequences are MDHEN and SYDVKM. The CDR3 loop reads CASVGLGVIYEQYF. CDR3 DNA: TGTGCTTCAGTGGGGCTGGGCGTAATCTACGAGCAGTACTTC.

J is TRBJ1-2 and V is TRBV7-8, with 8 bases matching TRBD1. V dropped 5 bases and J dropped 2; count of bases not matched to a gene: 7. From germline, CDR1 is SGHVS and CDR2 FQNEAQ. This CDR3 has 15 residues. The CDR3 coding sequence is TGTGCCAGCAGCGCCCGGGACAGGTTCAACTATGGCTACACCTTC. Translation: CASSARDRFNYGYTF.

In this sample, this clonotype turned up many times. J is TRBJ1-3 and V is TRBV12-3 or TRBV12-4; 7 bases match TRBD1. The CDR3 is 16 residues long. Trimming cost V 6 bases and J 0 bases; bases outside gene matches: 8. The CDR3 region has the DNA TGTGCCAGCAGCTACAACCGGGACAGCTCTGGAAACACCATATATTTT. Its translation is CASSYNRDSSGNTIYF.

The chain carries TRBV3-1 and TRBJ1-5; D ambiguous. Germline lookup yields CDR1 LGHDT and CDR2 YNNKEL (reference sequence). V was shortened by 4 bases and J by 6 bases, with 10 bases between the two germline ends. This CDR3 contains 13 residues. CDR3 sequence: CASSPGLVQPQHF. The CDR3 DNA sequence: TGTGCCAGCAGCCCGGGTCTGGTTCAGCCCCAGCATTTT. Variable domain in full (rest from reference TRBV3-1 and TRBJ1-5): DTAVSQTPKYLVTQMGNDKSIKCEQNLGHDTMYWYKQDSKKFLKIMFSYNNKELIINETVPNRFSPKSPDKAHLNLHINSLELGDSAVYFCASSPGLVQPQHFGDGTRLSIL.

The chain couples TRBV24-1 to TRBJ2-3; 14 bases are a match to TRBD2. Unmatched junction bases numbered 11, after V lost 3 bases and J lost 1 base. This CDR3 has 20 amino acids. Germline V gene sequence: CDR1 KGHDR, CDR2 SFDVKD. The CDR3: CATSDASPGLAGEGTDTQYF. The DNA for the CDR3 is TGTGCCACCAGTGATGCATCCCCGGGACTAGCGGGGGAGGGCACAGATACGCAGTATTTT.

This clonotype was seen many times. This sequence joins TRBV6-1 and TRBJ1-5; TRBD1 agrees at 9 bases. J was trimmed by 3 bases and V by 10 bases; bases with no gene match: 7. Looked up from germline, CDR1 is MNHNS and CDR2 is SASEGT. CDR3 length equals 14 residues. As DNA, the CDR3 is TGTGCCACTTGGGACAGGGCTATCAATCAGCCCCAGCATTTT. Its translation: CATWDRAINQPQHF.

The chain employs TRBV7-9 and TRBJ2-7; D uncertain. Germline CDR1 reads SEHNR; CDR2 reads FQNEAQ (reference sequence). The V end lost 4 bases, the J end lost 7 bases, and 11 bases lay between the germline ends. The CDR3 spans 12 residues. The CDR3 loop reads CASSSGWKEQYF. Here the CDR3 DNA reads TGTGCCAGCAGCTCCGGGTGGAAAGAGCAGTACTTC.

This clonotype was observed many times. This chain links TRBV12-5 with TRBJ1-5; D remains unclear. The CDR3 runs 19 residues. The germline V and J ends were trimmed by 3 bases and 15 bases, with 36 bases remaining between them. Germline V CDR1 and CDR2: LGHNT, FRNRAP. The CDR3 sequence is CASGFPKTSPRPLLSRWHF. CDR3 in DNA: TGTGCTAGTGGTTTTCCCAAAACATCTCCCCGGCCCTTACTCAGCCGTTGGCATTTT.

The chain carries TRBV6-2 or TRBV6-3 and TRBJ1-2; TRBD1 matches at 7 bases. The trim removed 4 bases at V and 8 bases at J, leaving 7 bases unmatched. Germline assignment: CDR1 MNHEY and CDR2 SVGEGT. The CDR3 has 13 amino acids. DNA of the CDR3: TGTGCCAGCAGTTCCGACAGGGCAGTAGGCTACACCTTC. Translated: CASSSDRAVGYTF.

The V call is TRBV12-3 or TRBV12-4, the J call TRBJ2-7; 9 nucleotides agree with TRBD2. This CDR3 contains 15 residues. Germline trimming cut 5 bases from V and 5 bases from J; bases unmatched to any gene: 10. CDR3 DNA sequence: TGTGCCAGCAGTCGCTGGGGGGTAGCGGGAGACGAGCAGTACTTC. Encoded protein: CASSRWGVAGDEQYF.

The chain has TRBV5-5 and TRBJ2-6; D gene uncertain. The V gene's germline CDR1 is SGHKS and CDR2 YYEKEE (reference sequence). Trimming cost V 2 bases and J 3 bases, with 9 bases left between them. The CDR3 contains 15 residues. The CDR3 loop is CASSLYMGGANVLTF. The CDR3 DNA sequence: TGTGCCAGCAGCTTATATATGGGTGGGGCCAACGTCCTGACTTTC.

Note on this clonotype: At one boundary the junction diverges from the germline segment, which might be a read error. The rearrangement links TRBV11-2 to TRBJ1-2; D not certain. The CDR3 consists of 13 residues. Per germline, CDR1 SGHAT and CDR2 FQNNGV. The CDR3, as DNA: TGTGTCAGCAGCTTAGGCCTTTCCTATGGCTACACCTTC. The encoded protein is CVSSLGLSYGYTF. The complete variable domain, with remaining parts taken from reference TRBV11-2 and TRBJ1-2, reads EAGVAQSPRYKIIEKRQSVAFWCNPISGHATLYWYQQILGQGPKLLIQFQNNGVVDDSQLPKDRFSAERLKGVDSTLKIQPAKLEDSAVYLCVSSLGLSYGYTFGSGTRLTVV.

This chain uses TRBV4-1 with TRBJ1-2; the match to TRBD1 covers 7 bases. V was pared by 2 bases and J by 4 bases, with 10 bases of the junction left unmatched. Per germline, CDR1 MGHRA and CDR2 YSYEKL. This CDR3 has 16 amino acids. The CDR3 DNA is TGCGCCAGCAGCCAACCCGGGACAGCCCTTGGCTATGGCTACACCTTC. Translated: CASSQPGTALGYGYTF.

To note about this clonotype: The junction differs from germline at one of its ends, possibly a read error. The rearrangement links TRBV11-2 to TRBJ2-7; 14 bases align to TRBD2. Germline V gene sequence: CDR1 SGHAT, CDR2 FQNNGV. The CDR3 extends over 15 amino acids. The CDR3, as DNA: TGTGCCAGCAGCTTAGGCGGGGCGACTAGCGGGAGGGCAGACTTC. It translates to CASSLGGATSGRADF.

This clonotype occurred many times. CDR3 nucleotide sequence: TGTGCCAGCAGCCCCGGGGACCTCTATGGCTACACCTTC. Its protein product is CASSPGDLYGYTF. The chain is built from TRBV11-2 and TRBJ1-2; D is possibly TRBD1 (5 bases). Germline-derived CDR1 and CDR2 are SGHAT and FQNNGV. CDR3 length equals 13 residues. V lost 5 bases to trimming and J lost 4 bases, with 11 bases between them.

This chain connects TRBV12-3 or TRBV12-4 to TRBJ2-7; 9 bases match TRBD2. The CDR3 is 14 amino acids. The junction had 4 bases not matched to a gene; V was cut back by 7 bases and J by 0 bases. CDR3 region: CASKLAGHSYEQYF. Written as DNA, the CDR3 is TGTGCCAGCAAGCTAGCGGGACACTCCTACGAGCAGTACTTC.

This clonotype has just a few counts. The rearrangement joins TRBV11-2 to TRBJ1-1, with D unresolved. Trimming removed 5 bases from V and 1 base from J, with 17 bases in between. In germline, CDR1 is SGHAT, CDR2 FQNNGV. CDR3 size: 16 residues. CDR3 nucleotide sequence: TGTGCCAGCAGCCCCCTGGTACTTGCCAAGAACACTGAAGCTTTCTTT. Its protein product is CASSPLVLAKNTEAFF.

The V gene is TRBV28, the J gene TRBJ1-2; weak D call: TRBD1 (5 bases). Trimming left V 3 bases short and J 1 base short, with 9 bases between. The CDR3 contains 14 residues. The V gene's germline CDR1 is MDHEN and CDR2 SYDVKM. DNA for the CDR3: TGTGCCAGCAGTTTTTCGGGGCATAACTATGGCTACACCTTC. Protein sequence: CASSFSGHNYGYTF.

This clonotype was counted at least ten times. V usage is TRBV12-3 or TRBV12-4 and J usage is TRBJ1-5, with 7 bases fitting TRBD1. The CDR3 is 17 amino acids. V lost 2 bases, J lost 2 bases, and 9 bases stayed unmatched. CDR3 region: CASSLRPLGGGNQPQHF. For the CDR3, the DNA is TGTGCCAGCAGTTTAAGGCCTCTAGGGGGCGGCAATCAGCCCCAGCATTTT.